The 2 T cell receptor beta chains reported below all come from one sample, sequenced in a study of blood T cell repertoires in COVID-19. Using immunoSEQ multiplex PCR, the repertoire was profiled, and TCRdb retains in-frame clones only, with some absent. Counted here are 230,000 or so clones, approximately 80% occurring once; the ten biggest clones make up 6.5% to 8.5%. Sequencing was carried out using peripheral blood. These receptors all come from a woman older than 75 with COVID-19, enrolled during active disease.

This rearrangement joins TRBV3-1 (or the pseudogene TRBV3-2) to TRBJ2-3; D is possibly TRBD2 (5 bases). The length of the CDR3 is 13 residues. CDR1 LGHDT and CDR2 YNNKEL come from the germline V gene (reference sequence). The ends were cut back, 5 bases at V and 8 bases at J, with 14 bases in the middle. The CDR3 here is CASSTTRAATQYF. CDR3 DNA: TGTGCCAGCAGCACTACGCGGGCGGCTACGCAGTATTTT.

The gene calls are TRBV24-1 and TRBJ2-3; 8 bases are a match to TRBD2. Unmatched junction bases numbered 13, after V lost 5 bases and J lost 4 bases. This CDR3 has 17 amino acids. Germline-derived CDR1 and CDR2 are KGHDR and SFDVKD. Here the CDR3 reads CATSVPGRGSGPDTQYF. The CDR3, as DNA: TGTGCCACCAGTGTCCCCGGGAGGGGAAGTGGGCCAGATACGCAGTATTTT.